This T cell receptor (beta chain) was recorded in a study of blood T cell repertoires in COVID-19. Unmatched junction bases numbered 9, after V lost 6 bases and J lost 3 bases. Germline assignment: CDR1 SEHNR and CDR2 FQNEAQ (reference sequence). The CDR3 runs 15 residues. TCRdb's copy holds only in-frame clones and misses some; the assay was immunoSEQ multiplex PCR. The sample carries some 190,000 clones, approximately 86% recorded once. The origin of this receptor is a man older than 75 with COVID-19, enrolled during active disease. The chain recombines TRBV7-9 with TRBJ1-1; 8 positions match TRBD1. The sequenced material came from peripheral blood. In DNA form, the CDR3 reads TGTGCCAGCAGATCCCGGACAGGGTGGGACACTGAAGCTTTCTTT. Translated, it gives CASRSRTGWDTEAFF.